One T cell receptor (beta chain) is described in this entry. Its antigen is still unknown. Clones were read by immunoSEQ multiplex PCR, and TCRdb kept only the in-frame ones, dropping some. The repertoire has more than 50,000 clones, about 90% of them found once; the top ten carry 1.5%. This sample stems from a study of pediatric ulcerative colitis. Study conclusions and caveats: Ulcerative colitis patients shared more blood-rectal clones than controls.

Per germline, CDR1 SGHRS and CDR2 YFSETQ. The CDR3 loop spans 15 amino acids. V was shortened by 4 bases and J by 5 bases, with 18 bases between the two germline ends. Specimen: blood. The V gene is TRBV5-1, the J gene TRBJ2-5, with D maybe TRBD1 (7 bases). The sequence came from a boy younger than 18 who was a control in a study of pediatric ulcerative colitis. The CDR3 region has the DNA TGCGCCAGCAGCATCCAGGGGGGTGGGATGGAGACCCAGTACTTC. It translates to CASSIQGGGMETQYF.